This TCR beta chain was recorded in a study of shared clonotypes between healthy human individuals. TCRdb's copy holds only in-frame clones and misses some; the assay was immunoSEQ multiplex PCR. The table shows some 2,000,000 clones, with under 97% occurring only once. There are 13 residues in the CDR3. Germline V gene lookup returns CDR1 SGHTA and CDR2 FQGNSA. V was shortened by 3 bases and J by 10 bases, with 10 bases between the two germline ends. The J gene is TRBJ1-6, the V gene TRBV7-2; D gene ambiguous. Material: naive CD4+ T cells sorted from blood. Subset here: CD45RA+ positively selected. This sequence was found in a man younger than 35 in good health. Here the CDR3 DNA reads TGTGCCAGCAGCTTTGGGGTGGACTCACCCCTCCACTTT. It codes for CASSFGVDSPLHF.